The following is a T cell receptor beta chain sequence with its context. This entry comes from a study of CD8 T cells in ankylosing spondylitis. Germline lookup yields CDR1 SEHNR and CDR2 FQNEAQ (reference sequence). The CDR3 runs 12 residues. The V end lost 5 bases, the J end lost 9 bases, and 13 bases lay between the germline ends. In TCRdb, the 5' RACE reads were re-called with MiXCR into one record per CDR3 protein. Seen here are about 150,000 distinct CDR3 sequences, roughly 30% observed once, and the top ten hold about 6.3%. This receptor was taken from a male donor with ankylosing spondylitis. The rearrangement joins TRBV7-9 to TRBJ1-1; possible D gene TRBD1, 5 bases. The source material was synovial fluid, either unsorted or a sorted T cell fraction (not recorded which). This CDR3 reads CASSRGGYKAFF. Written as DNA, the CDR3 is TGTGCCAGCAGCCGGGGGGGTTATAAAGCTTTCTTT.